A single sample gave rise to the 5 T cell receptor beta chains below, sequenced in a study of blood T cell repertoires in COVID-19. Assay: immunoSEQ multiplex PCR; the TCRdb copy retains only in-frame clones and omits some. The sample contains about 170,000 clones, approximately 90% of which appear only once. The sequenced material came from peripheral blood. All receptors derive from a man between 18 and 29 years old with active or convalescent COVID-19.

The J gene is TRBJ1-1, the V gene TRBV27, with 9 positions matching TRBD1. CDR1 is MNHEY, CDR2 SMNVEV, per germline (reference sequence). V dropped 2 bases and J dropped 5; count of bases not matched to a gene: 9. CDR3 length: 16 residues. The CDR3 loop reads CASSLLSGQGFTEAFF. The CDR3 bases are TGTGCCAGCAGTTTACTCTCCGGACAGGGGTTTACTGAAGCTTTCTTT.

This chain links TRBV4-1 with TRBJ1-6; D perhaps matches TRBD1 (6 bases). Germline CDR1 and CDR2: MGHRA and YSYEKL. This CDR3 is built from 16 residues. V dropped 4 bases and J dropped 5 bases, with 15 bases sitting between them. The CDR3 is CASSPLNREHNSPLHF. CDR3 coding DNA: TGCGCCAGCAGCCCGCTGAACAGGGAGCATAATTCACCCCTCCACTTT.

This chain joins TRBV2 and TRBJ2-4, with D perhaps matching TRBD2 (5 bases). The V and J ends lost 4 bases and 0 bases respectively, with 13 bases between them. Per the germline V gene, CDR1 is SNHLY and CDR2 is FYNNEI. This CDR3 has 16 residues. The CDR3 loop reads CASSVGESSAKNIQYF. CDR3 nucleotide sequence: TGTGCCAGCAGTGTCGGGGAGTCCTCAGCCAAAAACATTCAGTACTTC.

J is TRBJ1-1 and V is TRBV28; D not resolved. CDR3 length: 14 residues. Deletions cut 5 bases from V and 2 bases from J, with 12 bases between. Germline CDR1 and CDR2: MDHEN and SYDVKM. The CDR3 region has the DNA TGTGCCAGCAGTCCTAGCTCGACTAACACTGAAGCTTTCTTT. Protein product: CASSPSSTNTEAFF.

V and J are TRBV13 and TRBJ1-2, with TRBD1 matching over 8 bases. V shed 1 base, J shed 2 bases, and the junction held 0 bases outside the gene matches. Germline V gene sequence: CDR1 PRHDT, CDR2 FYEKMQ (reference sequence). CDR3 length: 14 amino acids. CDR3 amino acids: CASSLAGGNYGYTF. The CDR3 bases are TGTGCCAGCAGCTTAGCAGGGGGCAACTATGGCTACACCTTC.